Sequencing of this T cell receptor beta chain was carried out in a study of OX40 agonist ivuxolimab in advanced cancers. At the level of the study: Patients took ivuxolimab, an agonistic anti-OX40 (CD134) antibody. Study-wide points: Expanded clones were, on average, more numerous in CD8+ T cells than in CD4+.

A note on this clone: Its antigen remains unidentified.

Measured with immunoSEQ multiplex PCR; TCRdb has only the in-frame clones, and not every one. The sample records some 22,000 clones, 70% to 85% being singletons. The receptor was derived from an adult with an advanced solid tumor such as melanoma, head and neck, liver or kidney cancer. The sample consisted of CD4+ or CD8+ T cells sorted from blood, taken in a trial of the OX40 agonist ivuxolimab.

The CDR3 protein is CASSQDIGVNQPQHF. The CDR3 region has the DNA TGTGCCAGCAGCCAAGATATAGGGGTGAATCAGCCCCAGCATTTT. The V gene is TRBV4-2, the J gene TRBJ1-5; D might be TRBD1 (5 bases). Looked up from germline, CDR1 is LGHNA and CDR2 is YNFKEQ. The CDR3 is 15 residues long. Trimming stripped 0 bases from V and 4 bases from J, with 10 bases between.